One and the same sample provided the 32 T cell receptor beta chains below, sequenced in a study of early T cells in non-severe SARS-CoV-2 infection. TCRdb independently ran MiXCR on the 5' RACE reads; one entry per CDR3 protein. Counted here are about 30,000 distinct CDR3 sequences, around 5.2% occurring once; the ten biggest clones make up about 3.5%. Sequenced: whole blood. The receptors here all came from an adult who was a healthcare worker with PCR-confirmed SARS-CoV-2 infection or an uninfected control (not recorded which).

This clonotype was recorded at least ten times. The chain has TRBV20-1 and TRBJ2-5; 8 nucleotides line up with TRBD2. The CDR3 is 14 amino acids. V was pared by 2 bases and J by 2 bases, with 4 bases of the junction left unmatched. Germline V CDR1 and CDR2: DFQATT, SNEGSKA (reference sequence). The CDR3 region has the DNA TGCAGTGCTAGACAAGCTAGCGGGCAAGAGACCCAGTACTTC. This codes for CSARQASGQETQYF.

This clonotype was found a few times. In nucleotides, the CDR3 is TGCGCCAGCAGTGTCGGGGGGCCTCAAGGCAATGAGCAGTTCTTC. Its translation is CASSVGGPQGNEQFF. This chain joins TRBV10-1 and TRBJ2-1; TRBD2 might be the D (7 bases). CDR3 length: 15 residues. V was trimmed by 4 bases and J by 6 bases, leaving 16 bases between them. Per the germline V gene, CDR1 is WNHNN and CDR2 is SYGVQD (reference sequence).

This clonotype turned up a few times. This chain uses TRBV18 with TRBJ1-4; TRBD1 matches at 9 bases. The CDR3 runs to 16 residues. The junction had 4 bases not matched to a gene; V was cut back by 3 bases and J by 2 bases. Germline values: CDR1 KGHSH, CDR2 LQKENI. The CDR3 loop reads CASSPGQGLTNEKLFF. Here the CDR3 DNA reads TGTGCCAGCTCACCGGGACAGGGACTTACTAATGAAAAACTGTTTTTT.

This clonotype was counted at least ten times. V and J are TRBV7-2 and TRBJ2-7; 10 bases align to TRBD2. This CDR3 has 16 residues. Per the germline V gene, CDR1 is SGHTA and CDR2 is FQGNSA. With 4 bases clipped from V and 2 bases from J, the junction kept 8 bases outside the gene matches. DNA for the CDR3: TGTGCCAGCAGCTCGGCTATAGCGGGAGGCGCCTACGAGCAGTACTTC. Protein sequence: CASSSAIAGGAYEQYF. Variable domain in full (rest from reference TRBV7-2 and TRBJ2-7): GAGVSQSPSNKVTEKGKDVELRCDPISGHTALYWYRQSLGQGLEFLIYFQGNSAPDKSGLPSDRFSAERTGGSVSTLTIQRTQQEDSAVYLCASSSAIAGGAYEQYFGPGTRLTVT.

In its sample, this clonotype was seen many times. J is TRBJ1-1 and V is TRBV27; 8 nucleotides agree with TRBD1. V was clipped by 6 bases and J by 4 bases; unmatched bases: 10. Germline CDR1 MNHEY, CDR2 SMNVEV (reference sequence). The CDR3 runs 15 residues. The CDR3 reads CASRSSGQVGTEAFF. CDR3 DNA: TGTGCCAGCAGGTCATCGGGACAGGTGGGCACTGAAGCTTTCTTT.

This clonotype was detected many times. The chain links TRBV29-1 to TRBJ2-1; a weak D match, TRBD1 (5 bases). CDR3 length equals 16 residues. The ends were cut back, 3 bases at V and 0 bases at J, with 15 bases in the middle. Germline loops: CDR1 SQVTM, CDR2 ANQGSEA. The CDR3 nucleotides are TGCAGCGTTGACGGAATGGGGCAGATCTCCTACAATGAGCAGTTCTTC. It specifies CSVDGMGQISYNEQFF.

The V call is TRBV6-2 or TRBV6-3, the J call TRBJ2-4, with D perhaps matching TRBD2 (5 bases). V dropped 6 bases and J dropped 0 bases, with 9 bases sitting between them. Germline loops: CDR1 MNHEY, CDR2 SVGEGT. This CDR3 region has 14 residues. DNA for the CDR3: TGTGCCAGCAGCAGGACTGGAGCCAAAAACATTCAGTACTTC. It is translated as CASSRTGAKNIQYF.

Many counts were recorded for this clonotype. This chain joins TRBV7-3 and TRBJ2-2, with D perhaps matching TRBD1 (5 bases). This CDR3 has 17 amino acids. Germline V gene data show CDR1 as SGHTA and CDR2 as FQGTGA. The V gene lost 0 bases and the J gene lost 5 bases, with 16 bases spanning the gap. The CDR3 spells CASSLTTTAARTGELFF. CDR3 sequence (DNA): TGTGCCAGCAGCTTAACGACGACAGCCGCGAGGACCGGGGAGCTGTTTTTT.

This clonotype was recorded many times. CDR3 sequence (DNA): TGTGCCAGCAGCTTAGCTAGCGGGTTCACAGATACGCAGTATTTT. Translation: CASSLASGFTDTQYF. The chain couples TRBV7-3 to TRBJ2-3; 8 nucleotides agree with TRBD2. Germline CDR1 reads SGHTA; CDR2 reads FQGTGA. This CDR3 is 15 amino acids long. V gave up 2 bases and J gave up 2 bases; unmatched junction bases: 3.

This clonotype has just one count. V usage is TRBV7-2 and J usage is TRBJ1-1; D remains ambiguous. Trimming cost V 3 bases and J 2 bases, with 16 bases left between them. Germline V lookup: CDR1 SGHTA, CDR2 FQGNSA. CDR3 length equals 16 residues. CDR3 DNA: TGTGCCAGCAGCTTGGTGACCGCCCCCCCAAACACTGAAGCTTTCTTT. Protein product: CASSLVTAPPNTEAFF.

This clonotype was observed a few times. This rearrangement joins TRBV6-5 to TRBJ2-3; TRBD2 matches at 10 bases. The CDR3 is 15 amino acids. Germline CDR1 reads MNHEY; CDR2 reads SVGAGI. V lost 4 bases, J lost 7 bases, and 8 bases stayed unmatched. The chain's CDR3 is CASSSASGSVNTQYF. CDR3 bases: TGTGCCAGCAGTTCGGCTAGCGGGAGTGTAAATACGCAGTATTTT.

This clonotype was detected only a few times. The chain combines TRBV12-3 or TRBV12-4 with TRBJ2-1, with 10 nucleotides matching TRBD2. The CDR3 length is 14 residues. V dropped 6 bases and J dropped 7; count of bases not matched to a gene: 6. The CDR3 DNA follows: TGTGCCAGCAGCCGTACTAGCGGGATAAATGAGCAGTTCTTC. Its protein is CASSRTSGINEQFF.

Only a few counts were recorded for this clonotype. V and J are TRBV28 and TRBJ2-1; the D gene could be TRBD1 or TRBD2 (7 bases each). V was shortened by 4 bases and J by 6 bases, with 10 bases between the two germline ends. This CDR3 has 13 residues. Germline CDR1 MDHEN, CDR2 SYDVKM. The CDR3 DNA is TGTGCCAGCAGTTCAGGGGGGGGCAATGAGCAGTTCTTC. Its protein is CASSSGGGNEQFF.

This rearrangement joins TRBV11-3 to TRBJ2-2; TRBD1 matches at 8 bases. This CDR3 has 16 residues. V lost 3 bases, J lost 2 bases, and 5 bases stayed unmatched. Germline V gene sequence: CDR1 SGHNT, CDR2 YENEEA. CDR3 region: CASSFSGQANTGELFF. The CDR3 bases are TGTGCCAGCAGCTTTTCGGGACAGGCCAACACCGGGGAGCTGTTTTTT.

V and J are TRBV19 and TRBJ1-5; D not certain. The CDR3 length is 13 residues. Per the germline V gene, CDR1 is LNHDA and CDR2 is SQIVND (reference sequence). The V end was cut by 5 bases, the J end by 5 bases, with 10 bases between. The CDR3 DNA reads TGTGCCAGTAGTGGGGTTGAGTATCAGCCCCAGCATTTT. This codes for CASSGVEYQPQHF.

Written as DNA, the CDR3 is TGTGCCAGCGGCCTAGCGGGAGTTTACGAGCAGTACTTC. It encodes CASGLAGVYEQYF. The chain uses TRBV7-2 and TRBJ2-7; 10 bases agree with TRBD2. CDR1 is SGHTA, CDR2 FQGNSA, per germline. The CDR3 consists of 13 residues. V dropped 8 bases and J dropped 4; count of bases not matched to a gene: 5.

This clonotype appeared many times. V is TRBV12-3 or TRBV12-4 and J is TRBJ2-2, with D possibly being TRBD1 (7 bases). Trimming took 5 bases from V and 2 from J, leaving 15 bases between them. The CDR3 is made up of 16 amino acids. Written as DNA, the CDR3 is TGTGCCAGCAGTGCCGGAGGGGGCCCAAACACCGGGGAGCTGTTTTTT. Protein product: CASSAGGGPNTGELFF.

This clonotype has ten or more counts. The chain recombines TRBV28 with TRBJ1-6, with D unresolved. Trimming shortened V by 1 base and J by 5 bases, and 9 bases separated the two germline ends. This CDR3 has 15 amino acids. Germline CDR1 reads MDHEN; CDR2 reads SYDVKM. CDR3: CASSLLQAHNSPLHF. Written as DNA, the CDR3 is TGTGCCAGCAGTTTATTGCAGGCGCATAATTCACCCCTCCACTTT.

This clonotype showed up many times. The J gene is TRBJ2-7, the V gene TRBV7-2, with TRBD2 identical over 12 bases. Germline values: CDR1 SGHTA, CDR2 FQGNSA. With 5 bases clipped from V and 5 bases from J, the junction kept 7 bases outside the gene matches. This CDR3 is built from 15 residues. The CDR3 sequence: CASSMRTSGTHEQYF. The CDR3 nucleotides read TGTGCCAGCAGCATGAGGACTAGCGGGACCCACGAGCAGTACTTC.

The chain combines TRBV28 with TRBJ2-1; 10 nucleotides line up with TRBD2. In germline, CDR1 is MDHEN, CDR2 SYDVKM. The trim removed 5 bases at V and 0 bases at J, leaving 4 bases unmatched. CDR3 length: 16 amino acids. The CDR3 DNA reads TGTGCCAGCAGTGCCTCTAGCGGGAGCTCCTACAATGAGCAGTTCTTC. Protein: CASSASSGSSYNEQFF. Variable domain in full (rest from reference TRBV28 and TRBJ2-1): DVKVTQSSRYLVKRTGEKVFLECVQDMDHENMFWYRQDPGLGLRLIYFSYDVKMKEKGDIPEGYSVSREKKERFSLILESASTNQTSMYLCASSASSGSSYNEQFFGPGTRLTVL.

The rearrangement links TRBV5-1 to TRBJ2-7, with 13 bases matching TRBD2. The V and J ends lost 3 bases and 0 bases, in that order; junction bases with no gene match: 6. CDR3 length: 17 amino acids. Looked up from germline, CDR1 is SGHRS and CDR2 is YFSETQ. The CDR3 spells CASSSGLAGAFSYEQYF. The CDR3 DNA follows: TGCGCCAGCAGCTCCGGACTAGCGGGAGCCTTCTCCTACGAGCAGTACTTC. Supplemented by reference TRBV5-1 and TRBJ2-7, the full variable domain reads KAGVTQTPRYLIKTRGQQVTLSCSPISGHRSVSWYQQTPGQGLQFLFEYFSETQRNKGNFPGRFSGRQFSNSRSEMNVSTLELGDSALYLCASSSGLAGAFSYEQYFGPGTRLTVT.

V gene TRBV7-2 combines with J gene TRBJ1-1; D is unresolved. V was cut by 6 bases and J by 0 bases, with 32 bases left in between. The length of the CDR3 is 21 residues. CDR1 is SGHTA and CDR2 is FQGNSA in the germline V gene. The CDR3 bases are TGTGCCAGCAGTCCCTACACCCCCCGAACACTGGCGGGGTCTATGAACACTGAAGCTTTCTTT. Its protein is CASSPYTPRTLAGSMNTEAFF.

The chain employs TRBV28 and TRBJ1-1, with D perhaps TRBD1 (6 bases). The CDR3 is made up of 14 amino acids. V shed 8 bases and J shed 2 bases, with 15 bases lying between them. Germline V gene lookup returns CDR1 MDHEN and CDR2 SYDVKM. CDR3 bases: TGTGCCAGCGGCCAGGGGATCATAAACACTGAAGCTTTCTTT. This codes for CASGQGIINTEAFF.

The chain uses TRBV5-1 and TRBJ2-3; D gene unclear. The CDR3 runs 15 residues. The V gene's germline CDR1 is SGHRS and CDR2 YFSETQ. V lost 1 base to trimming and J lost 1 base, with 10 bases between them. The CDR3 sequence: CASSLIGPRTDTQYF. The CDR3 DNA is TGCGCCAGCAGCTTGATCGGGCCCCGCACAGATACGCAGTATTTT.

This clonotype was seen repeatedly, ten times or more. V is TRBV4-3 and J is TRBJ2-1; tentatively, D is TRBD2 (6 bases). CDR3 length equals 17 residues. V was cut by 0 bases and J by 0 bases, with 12 bases left in between. CDR1 is LGHNA and CDR2 is YSLEER in the germline V gene. In nucleotides, the CDR3 is TGCGCCAGCAGCCAAGAACGGGACGGGAGCTCCTACAATGAGCAGTTCTTC. This codes for CASSQERDGSSYNEQFF.

This clonotype was detected ten times or more. J is TRBJ2-7 and V is TRBV19; 8 bases align to TRBD1. The CDR3 extends over 15 amino acids. The V and J ends lost 5 bases and 2 bases, in that order; junction bases with no gene match: 8. The germline gives CDR1 LNHDA, CDR2 SQIVND (reference sequence). The CDR3 loop is CASSVRTGIPYEQYF. CDR3 DNA: TGTGCCAGTAGTGTCCGGACAGGGATCCCCTACGAGCAGTACTTC.

This clonotype was counted a few times. The chain is built from TRBV12-3 or TRBV12-4 and TRBJ2-1; TRBD2 agrees at 8 bases. The V and J ends lost 5 bases and 4 bases, in that order; junction bases with no gene match: 16. The CDR3 has 18 residues. This chain's CDR3 is CASSPRTSSASGYNEQFF. In DNA, the CDR3 is TGTGCCAGCAGTCCACGTACGAGCTCGGCTAGCGGGTACAATGAGCAGTTCTTC.

This clonotype was counted many times. This chain uses TRBV2 with TRBJ2-2; 7 nucleotides match TRBD1. The CDR3 spans 13 residues. V trimming: 9 bases; J trimming: 0 bases; junction bases outside the gene matches: 1. Germline assignment: CDR1 SNHLY and CDR2 FYNNEI. Here the CDR3 reads CARGTANTGELFF. The CDR3 DNA follows: TGTGCCAGGGGGACAGCGAACACCGGGGAGCTGTTTTTT. Variable domain in full (rest from reference TRBV2 and TRBJ2-2): EPEVTQTPSHQVTQMGQEVILRCVPISNHLYFYWYRQILGQKVEFLVSFYNNEISEKSEIFDDQFSVERPDGSNFTLKIRSTKLEDSAMYFCARGTANTGELFFGEGSRLTVL.

Comment on this clonotype: A read error may explain this, as a much larger clone is one base away. The rearrangement links TRBV28 to TRBJ2-1, with D possibly matching TRBD1 (6 bases). CDR3 size: 15 residues. V was shortened by 3 bases and J by 6 bases, with 15 bases between the two germline ends. The germline V gene encodes CDR1 MDHEN and CDR2 SYDVKM. This CDR3 reads CASSFSTGLVNEQFF. CDR3 DNA: TGTGCCAGCAGTTTCTCGACAGGATTGGTCAATGAGCAGTTCTTC.

The chain joins TRBV9 to TRBJ2-3; 13 bases line up with TRBD2. The germline V gene has CDR1 SGDLS and CDR2 YYNGEE. This CDR3 spans 16 amino acids. The junction had 4 bases not matched to a gene; V was cut back by 2 bases and J by 4 bases. The CDR3 loop is CASSVWTSGRSDTQYF. As DNA, the CDR3 is TGTGCCAGCAGCGTCTGGACTAGCGGGAGATCAGATACGCAGTATTTT.

This clonotype was observed a few times. One end of the junction fails to match germline, which may point to a read error. V gene TRBV20-1 combines with J gene TRBJ2-5; possible D gene TRBD2, 5 bases. From germline, CDR1 is DFQATT and CDR2 SNEGSKA (reference sequence). CDR3 length equals 12 residues. Here the CDR3 reads CSARDRGFDPHF. The CDR3 DNA reads as TGCAGTGCTAGAGATAGAGGGTTTGACCCCCACTTC.

This clonotype was counted many times. The V and J genes are TRBV7-6 and TRBJ1-5; no reliable D call. This CDR3 is 13 amino acids long. V was pared by 3 bases and J by 2 bases, with 5 bases between. Per the germline V gene, CDR1 is SGHVS and CDR2 is FNYEAQ. Written as DNA, the CDR3 is TGTGCCAGCAGCTTCCAGGGCAATCAGCCCCAGCATTTT. Translated, it gives CASSFQGNQPQHF.